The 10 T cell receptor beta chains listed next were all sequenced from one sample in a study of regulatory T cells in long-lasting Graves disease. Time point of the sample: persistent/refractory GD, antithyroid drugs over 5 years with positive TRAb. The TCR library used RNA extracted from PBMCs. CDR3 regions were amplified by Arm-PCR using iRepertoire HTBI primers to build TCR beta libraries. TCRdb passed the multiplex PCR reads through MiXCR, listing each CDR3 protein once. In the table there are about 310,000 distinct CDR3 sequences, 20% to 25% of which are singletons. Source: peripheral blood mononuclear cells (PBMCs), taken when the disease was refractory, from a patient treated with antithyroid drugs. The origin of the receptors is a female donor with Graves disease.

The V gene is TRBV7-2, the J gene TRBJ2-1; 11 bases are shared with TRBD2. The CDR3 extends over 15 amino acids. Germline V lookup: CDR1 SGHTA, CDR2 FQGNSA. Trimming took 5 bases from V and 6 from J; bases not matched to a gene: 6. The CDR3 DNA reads TGTGCCAGCAGCCGGGGACTAGCGGAATCCAATGAGCAGTTCTTC. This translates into CASSRGLAESNEQFF.

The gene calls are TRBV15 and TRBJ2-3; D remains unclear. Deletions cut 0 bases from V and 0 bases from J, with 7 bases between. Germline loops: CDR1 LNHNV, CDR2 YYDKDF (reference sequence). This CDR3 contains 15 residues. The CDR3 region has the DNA TGTGCCACCAGCAGAGATCTCCCTAGCACAGATACGCAGTATTTT. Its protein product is CATSRDLPSTDTQYF.

The CDR3 spells CSARGAGDYEQYF. CDR3 bases: TGCAGTGCTAGAGGGGCAGGTGACTACGAGCAGTACTTC. The gene calls are TRBV20-1 and TRBJ2-7; D uncertain. Germline V gene sequence: CDR1 DFQATT, CDR2 SNEGSKA (reference sequence). The CDR3 is 13 amino acids. V was clipped by 1 base and J by 3 bases, with 10 bases between them.

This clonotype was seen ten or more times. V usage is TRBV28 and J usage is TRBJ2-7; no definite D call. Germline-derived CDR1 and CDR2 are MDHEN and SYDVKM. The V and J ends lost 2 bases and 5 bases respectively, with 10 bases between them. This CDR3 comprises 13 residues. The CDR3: CASSLRTTDEQYF. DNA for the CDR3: TGTGCCAGCAGTTTACGGACGACGGACGAGCAGTACTTC.

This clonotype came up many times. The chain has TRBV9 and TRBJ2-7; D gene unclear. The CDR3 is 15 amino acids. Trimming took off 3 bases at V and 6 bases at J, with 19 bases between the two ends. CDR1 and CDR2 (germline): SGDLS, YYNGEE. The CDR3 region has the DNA TGTGCCAGCAGCGGAATCGATCTCCCCTCCCTCGAGCAGTACTTC. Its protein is CASSGIDLPSLEQYF.

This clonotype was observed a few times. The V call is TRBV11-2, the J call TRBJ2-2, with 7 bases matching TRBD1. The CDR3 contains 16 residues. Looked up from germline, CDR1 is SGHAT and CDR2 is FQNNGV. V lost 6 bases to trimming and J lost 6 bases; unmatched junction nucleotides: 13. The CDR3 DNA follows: TGTGCCAGCAGTTTATACGGGACAGCGAGTTCCGGGGAGCTGTTTTTT. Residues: CASSLYGTASSGELFF. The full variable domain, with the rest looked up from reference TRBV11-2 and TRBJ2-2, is EAGVAQSPRYKIIEKRQSVAFWCNPISGHATLYWYQQILGQGPKLLIQFQNNGVVDDSQLPKDRFSAERLKGVDSTLKIQPAKLEDSAVYLCASSLYGTASSGELFFGEGSRLTVL.

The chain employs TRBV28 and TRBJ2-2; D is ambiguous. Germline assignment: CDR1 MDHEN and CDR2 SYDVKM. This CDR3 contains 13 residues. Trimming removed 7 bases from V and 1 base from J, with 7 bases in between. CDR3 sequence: CASNFRNTGELFF. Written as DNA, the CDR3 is TGTGCCAGCAATTTCCGGAACACCGGGGAGCTGTTTTTT.

DNA for the CDR3: TGTGCCAGCAGCTTAGAGGGACAGGGGTATCAGCCCCAGCATTTT. Residues: CASSLEGQGYQPQHF. The rearrangement joins TRBV7-9 to TRBJ1-5, with 10 bases aligning to TRBD1. With 1 base clipped from V and 5 bases from J, the junction kept 2 bases outside the gene matches. The germline V gene has CDR1 SEHNR and CDR2 FQNEAQ (reference sequence). CDR3 length: 15 amino acids.

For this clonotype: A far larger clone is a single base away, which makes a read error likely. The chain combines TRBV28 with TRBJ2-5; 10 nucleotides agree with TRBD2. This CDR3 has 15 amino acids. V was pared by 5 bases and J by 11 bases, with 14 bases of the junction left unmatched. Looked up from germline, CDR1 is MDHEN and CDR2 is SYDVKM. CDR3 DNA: TGTGCCAGCAGTCGGGCCCTAGCGGGAGTAGCCAAGCAGTACTTC. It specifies CASSRALAGVAKQYF. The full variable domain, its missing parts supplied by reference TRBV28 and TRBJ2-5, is DVKVTQSSRYLVKRTGEKVFLECVQDMDHENMFWYRQDPGLGLRLIYFSYDVKMKEKGDIPEGYSVSREKKERFSLILESASTNQTSMYLCASSRALAGVAKQYFGPGTRLLVL.

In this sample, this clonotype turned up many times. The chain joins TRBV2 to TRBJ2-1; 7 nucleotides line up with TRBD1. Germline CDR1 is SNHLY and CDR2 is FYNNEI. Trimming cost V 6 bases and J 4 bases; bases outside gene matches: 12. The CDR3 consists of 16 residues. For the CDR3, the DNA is TGTGCCAGCAGCCTGGGGTTTGACAGGGAGTACAATGAGCAGTTCTTC. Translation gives CASSLGFDREYNEQFF.